Given below is one T cell receptor (beta chain) in context. The ends were cut back, 3 bases at V and 4 bases at J, with 18 bases in the middle. Germline lookup yields CDR1 MRHNA and CDR2 SNTAGT. This CDR3 has 17 residues. This entry is derived from a study of a mutant IDH1 vaccine in newly diagnosed glioma. Assay: immunoSEQ multiplex PCR; the TCRdb copy retains only in-frame clones and omits some. The sample has about 21,000 clones; roughly 84% are singletons. Time point reported: baseline, week 1 (first vaccination visit). The treatment: pre-vaccination baseline after standard-of-care therapy. This sequence joins TRBV6-4 and TRBJ2-2, with D perhaps matching TRBD2 (5 bases). The input for sequencing was PBMCs, taken from a glioma patient treated with radiotherapy, temozolomide or both. The receptor was derived from a man in his forties with glioma. CDR3 bases: TGTGCCAGCAGTGAAGGTATTTCAGGAGGTGGCACCGGGGAGCTGTTTTTT. It specifies CASSEGISGGGTGELFF.